The next 22 T cell receptor beta chains were all read from a single sample in a study of cytomegalovirus exposure and HLA in healthy donors. The PCR employed 60 Vbeta primers together with 13 Jbeta primers. Repertoires were generated with immunoSEQ multiplex PCR, while TCRdb's copy carries only in-frame clones and drops some. Of 150,000 or so clones in the sample, about three quarters are singletons; the top ten hold approximately 6%. The material sequenced was PBMCs. All receptors come from a man in his forties or fifties in good health and CMV-seropositive.

V gene TRBV18 combines with J gene TRBJ1-4; 7 nucleotides match TRBD1. The ends lost 5 bases at V and 0 bases at J; junction bases unmatched: 6. Germline V gene sequence: CDR1 KGHSH, CDR2 LQKENI. This CDR3 region has 16 residues. This chain's CDR3 is CASSAGQAATNEKLFF. For the CDR3, the DNA is TGTGCCAGCTCAGCCGGACAGGCGGCAACTAATGAAAAACTGTTTTTT.

The DNA for the CDR3 is TGTGCCAGCAGCCCTCAAGAGGGCGATACGCAGTATTTT. Translating gives CASSPQEGDTQYF. The genes are TRBV7-2 and TRBJ2-3; a possible D gene is TRBD2 (5 bases). V gave up 5 bases and J gave up 6 bases, with 12 bases separating them. The germline V gene encodes CDR1 SGHTA and CDR2 FQGNSA. The CDR3 has 13 residues.

This clone was counted between two and nine times. Other DNA sequences within the sample encode an identical CDR3. The CDR3 nucleotides are TGTGCCAGCAGCGTAGCAGGGAGCACAGATACGCAGTATTTT. Translating it yields CASSVAGSTDTQYF. The rearrangement joins TRBV9 to TRBJ2-3; TRBD1 is a possible D gene (5 bases). This CDR3 comprises 14 residues. V lost 0 bases to trimming and J lost 0 bases, with 5 bases between them. The germline gives CDR1 SGDLS, CDR2 YYNGEE. Variable domain in full (rest from reference TRBV9 and TRBJ2-3): DSGVTQTPKHLITATGQRVTLRCSPRSGDLSVYWYQQSLDQGLQFLIQYYNGEERAKGNILERFSAQQFPDLHSELNLSSLELGDSALYFCASSVAGSTDTQYFGPGTRLTVL.

V and J are TRBV5-4 and TRBJ1-2, with D perhaps TRBD1 (6 bases). Trimming removed 2 bases from V and 0 bases from J, with 14 bases in between. Germline V gene sequence: CDR1 SGHNT, CDR2 YYREEE (reference sequence). The CDR3 totals 16 residues. The CDR3 region has the DNA TGTGCCAGCAGCTTATGGACAGCCACTTCTAACTATGGCTACACCTTC. This translates into CASSLWTATSNYGYTF.

The chain carries TRBV5-1 and TRBJ2-7, with TRBD1 identical over 12 bases. This CDR3 comprises 16 residues. Germline trimming cut 2 bases from V and 4 bases from J; bases unmatched to any gene: 7. Germline V gene data show CDR1 as SGHRS and CDR2 as YFSETQ. The CDR3 is CASSLTPGQGAYEQYF. CDR3 in DNA: TGCGCCAGCAGCTTAACTCCGGGACAGGGGGCATACGAGCAGTACTTC.

The chain carries TRBV9 and TRBJ2-7; 10 positions match TRBD2. This CDR3 has 16 amino acids. The germline CDR1 and CDR2 sequences are SGDLS and YYNGEE. Losses at the gene ends were 4 bases for V and 2 bases for J; bases not matched to a gene: 9. In DNA, the CDR3 is TGTGCCAGCAGCATCAGTACTAGCGGGACTCCCTACGAGCAGTACTTC. Translating gives CASSISTSGTPYEQYF.

This clone was seen a few times. This chain uses TRBV6-1 with TRBJ2-7, with 8 nucleotides matching TRBD1. The ends lost 8 bases at V and 6 bases at J; junction bases unmatched: 15. This CDR3 spans 15 amino acids. Germline V gene sequence: CDR1 MNHNS, CDR2 SASEGT. CDR3 region: CASASWTGSDREQYF. DNA of the CDR3: TGTGCCAGCGCGTCCTGGACAGGGTCGGATCGCGAGCAGTACTTC.

The genes are TRBV5-1 and TRBJ2-7; 8 bases are a match to TRBD2. CDR3 length equals 15 residues. Trimming took 0 bases from V and 2 from J; bases not matched to a gene: 4. Looked up from germline, CDR1 is SGHRS and CDR2 is YFSETQ. CDR3 amino acids: CASSLADSGTYEQYF. In DNA, the CDR3 is TGCGCCAGCAGCTTGGCGGATAGCGGGACCTACGAGCAGTACTTC.

The genes are TRBV19 and TRBJ2-1, with 11 bases fitting TRBD2. Germline V gives CDR1 LNHDA, CDR2 SQIVND (reference sequence). The trim removed 6 bases at V and 0 bases at J, leaving 4 bases unmatched. The CDR3 is made up of 16 amino acids. CDR3 residues: CASSTTSGISYNEQFF. In DNA form, the CDR3 reads TGTGCCAGTAGCACGACTAGCGGGATCTCCTACAATGAGCAGTTCTTC.

This chain connects TRBV19 to TRBJ2-2; 11 bases align to TRBD2. Per the germline V gene, CDR1 is LNHDA and CDR2 is SQIVND (reference sequence). The CDR3 is 16 residues long. J lost 6 bases, V lost 6 bases, and 9 bases had no gene match. The CDR3 nucleotides are TGTGCCAGTAGCACCGGACTAGCGGGTCAGCCCGGGGAGCTGTTTTTT. Translation gives CASSTGLAGQPGELFF.

The V gene is TRBV11-2, the J gene TRBJ2-1; 12 bases align to TRBD2. The CDR3 runs 17 residues. V shed 1 base and J 7 bases; nucleotides not matched to a gene: 8. Germline-derived CDR1 and CDR2 are SGHAT and FQNNGV. CDR3 nucleotide sequence: TGTGCCAGCAGCTTAGGGGTCTCTAGCGGGAGGGTTAATGAGCAGTTCTTC. This codes for CASSLGVSSGRVNEQFF. The full variable domain, in which reference TRBV11-2 and TRBJ2-1 provide the parts outside the CDR3, is EAGVAQSPRYKIIEKRQSVAFWCNPISGHATLYWYQQILGQGPKLLIQFQNNGVVDDSQLPKDRFSAERLKGVDSTLKIQPAKLEDSAVYLCASSLGVSSGRVNEQFFGPGTRLTVL.

V usage is TRBV5-4 and J usage is TRBJ2-3; 7 bases align to TRBD2. Germline V gene data show CDR1 as SGHNT and CDR2 as YYREEE (reference sequence). This CDR3 is 14 amino acids long. Germline trimming cut 3 bases from V and 9 bases from J; bases unmatched to any gene: 10. As DNA, the CDR3 is TGTGCCAGCAGCTCTCTAGCGGTTCTGGGGACGCAGTATTTT. Encoded protein: CASSSLAVLGTQYF.

The chain recombines TRBV7-9 with TRBJ2-2; no firm D call. The V end was cut by 3 bases, the J end by 3 bases, with 2 bases between. CDR1 is SEHNR, CDR2 FQNEAQ, per germline (reference sequence). The CDR3 length is 12 residues. In DNA, the CDR3 is TGTGCCAGCAGCTTCTACACCGGGGAGCTGTTTTTT. Translation gives CASSFYTGELFF.

This clone was detected only once. This chain uses TRBV11-2 with TRBJ2-1; 8 nucleotides align to TRBD2. CDR1 and CDR2 from the germline V gene are SGHAT and FQNNGV. V trimming: 6 bases; J trimming: 2 bases; junction bases outside the gene matches: 12. The CDR3 consists of 17 residues. The CDR3 DNA reads as TGTGCCAGCAGTCCGTCCCTAGCGGGTGAAACCTACAATGAGCAGTTCTTC. This codes for CASSPSLAGETYNEQFF.

The rearrangement uses TRBV7-6 and TRBJ2-1, with 8 bases identical to TRBD2. CDR1 is SGHVS and CDR2 is FNYEAQ in the germline V gene. This CDR3 spans 18 amino acids. V gave up 0 bases and J gave up 1 base; unmatched junction bases: 8. The CDR3 DNA reads TGTGCCAGCAGCTTAGCTTGGAGTAGCGGGATGTCCTACAATGAGCAGTTCTTC. This translates into CASSLAWSSGMSYNEQFF. Variable domain in full (rest from reference TRBV7-6 and TRBJ2-1): GAGVSQSPRYKVTKRGQDVALRCDPISGHVSLYWYRQALGQGPEFLTYFNYEAQQDKSGLPNDRFSAERPEGSISTLTIQRTEQRDSAMYRCASSLAWSSGMSYNEQFFGPGTRLTVL.

The chain employs TRBV4-2 and TRBJ2-7; 8 bases agree with TRBD2. V lost 4 bases to trimming and J lost 7 bases; unmatched junction nucleotides: 9. CDR1 and CDR2 (germline): LGHNA, YNFKEQ. This CDR3 has 14 amino acids. DNA for the CDR3: TGTGCCAGCAGCCCGGCGGGAGGTTCGGCTGAGCAGTACTTC. Its translation is CASSPAGGSAEQYF.

This chain uses TRBV5-1 with TRBJ2-3; TRBD1 matches 10 bases. This CDR3 is built from 14 residues. With V trimmed by 3 bases and J by 6 bases, 4 bases remained unmatched. The germline V gene encodes CDR1 SGHRS and CDR2 YFSETQ. CDR3 in DNA: TGCGCCAGCAGCTCCGGGACAGGGGCTGATACGCAGTATTTT. It yields the protein CASSSGTGADTQYF. Full variable domain (outside the CDR3, taken from reference TRBV5-1 and TRBJ2-3): KAGVTQTPRYLIKTRGQQVTLSCSPISGHRSVSWYQQTPGQGLQFLFEYFSETQRNKGNFPGRFSGRQFSNSRSEMNVSTLELGDSALYLCASSSGTGADTQYFGPGTRLTVL.

V and J are TRBV10-2 and TRBJ1-1, with 8 bases matching TRBD1. CDR3 length: 15 residues. Germline V gene lookup returns CDR1 WSHSY and CDR2 SAAADI. With V trimmed by 3 bases and J by 5 bases, 8 bases remained unmatched. CDR3: CASSDRTGIQTEAFF. CDR3 sequence (DNA): TGCGCCAGCAGTGATAGGACAGGGATCCAAACTGAAGCTTTCTTT.

The chain joins TRBV4-1 to TRBJ2-2, with 9 bases aligning to TRBD2. Germline assignment: CDR1 MGHRA and CDR2 YSYEKL. V dropped 5 bases and J dropped 0; count of bases not matched to a gene: 4. The CDR3 sequence is 16 residues long. This chain's CDR3 is CASSSRGRANTGELFF. In nucleotides, the CDR3 is TGCGCCAGCAGCTCCCGCGGGAGGGCGAACACCGGGGAGCTGTTTTTT.

The V gene is TRBV20-1, the J gene TRBJ2-7; a weak D match, TRBD2 (6 bases). Deletions cut 8 bases from V and 2 bases from J, with 10 bases between. The germline CDR1 and CDR2 sequences are DFQATT and SNEGSKA (reference sequence). The CDR3 is made up of 11 amino acids. The CDR3 DNA sequence: TGCAGTTTCGGCGGGGCCTACGAGCAGTACTTC. Translation: CSFGGAYEQYF.

This sequence joins TRBV25-1 and TRBJ2-3; 7 nucleotides line up with TRBD2. J was trimmed by 0 bases and V by 0 bases; bases with no gene match: 3. The CDR3 runs 16 residues. Germline V gene lookup returns CDR1 MGHDK and CDR2 SYGVNS. The CDR3 here is CASSEYTSESTDTQYF. The DNA for the CDR3 is TGTGCCAGCAGTGAATATACTAGCGAGAGCACAGATACGCAGTATTTT.

V gene TRBV7-9 combines with J gene TRBJ1-3; no clear D. The length of the CDR3 is 16 residues. Germline assignment: CDR1 SEHNR and CDR2 FQNEAQ (reference sequence). Trimming shortened V by 5 bases and J by 0 bases, and 14 bases separated the two germline ends. The CDR3 DNA is TGTGCCAGCAGCCCCCTGCCCGGAGGCTCTGGAAACACCATATATTTT. It encodes CASSPLPGGSGNTIYF.